This passage covers 29 T cell receptor beta chains from one sample sequenced in a study of blood T cells in healthy people across ages. With a J-beta primer mix and a sample-barcoded 5' primer, a second PCR ran about 6 to 11 cycles. TCRdb analysed the 5' RACE reads with MiXCR anew, one entry per CDR3 protein. Of over 550,000 distinct CDR3 sequences in the sample, roughly 31% were seen once. The sample was blood. The receptors were sampled from a woman older than 75 in good health.

For this clonotype: A read error may explain this, as a much larger clone is one base away. The chain carries TRBV15 and TRBJ1-5; 8 bases fit TRBD1. The CDR3 runs to 19 residues. J was trimmed by 9 bases and V by 0 bases; bases with no gene match: 19. Germline values: CDR1 LNHNV, CDR2 YYDKDF (reference sequence). The CDR3 region has the DNA TGTGCCACCAGCAGAGATTACCCCAACTCAGGGGGCGGCGATCGGCCCCAGCATTTT. It specifies CATSRDYPNSGGGDRPQHF.

This clonotype occurred many times. The V and J genes are TRBV7-8 and TRBJ1-6; no clear D. Deletions cut 5 bases from V and 8 bases from J, with 22 bases between. The CDR3 runs 17 residues. Germline V gene data show CDR1 as SGHVS and CDR2 as FQNEAQ. CDR3 coding DNA: TGTGCCAGCAGCCCAAGACAAGACACCACTCAGGATTCACCCCTCCACTTT. It translates to CASSPRQDTTQDSPLHF.

The chain links TRBV28 to TRBJ1-5, with D tentatively TRBD1 (6 bases). The CDR3 extends over 13 amino acids. V shed 8 bases and J shed 5 bases, with 13 bases lying between them. The germline CDR1 and CDR2 sequences are MDHEN and SYDVKM. CDR3 coding DNA: TGTGCCAGCCATGGACAGTCCTATCAGCCCCAGCATTTT. It specifies CASHGQSYQPQHF.

This clonotype was counted many times. The V gene is TRBV7-6, the J gene TRBJ2-3; possibly TRBD2 for D (5 bases). Trimming took off 6 bases at V and 2 bases at J, with 9 bases between the two ends. Germline loops: CDR1 SGHVS, CDR2 FNYEAQ. This CDR3 has 13 amino acids. The CDR3 loop is CASRDGVTDTQYF. In DNA, the CDR3 is TGTGCCAGCAGGGACGGGGTCACAGATACGCAGTATTTT.

This clonotype was seen at least ten times. This rearrangement joins TRBV11-2 to TRBJ2-7; the D is unclear. The germline V gene has CDR1 SGHAT and CDR2 FQNNGV. Trimming cost V 0 bases and J 1 base, with 7 bases left between them. The CDR3 is made up of 14 amino acids. DNA for the CDR3: TGTGCCAGCAGCTTAGATCTTAGGTCCTACGAGCAGTACTTC. Translating it yields CASSLDLRSYEQYF. The variable domain in full, with the rest retrieved from reference TRBV11-2 and TRBJ2-7, is EAGVAQSPRYKIIEKRQSVAFWCNPISGHATLYWYQQILGQGPKLLIQFQNNGVVDDSQLPKDRFSAERLKGVDSTLKIQPAKLEDSAVYLCASSLDLRSYEQYFGPGTRLTVT.

This CDR3 is CASTLTGGRSTEAFF. The CDR3 DNA reads as TGTGCCAGCACCCTCACCGGGGGGAGATCCACTGAAGCTTTCTTT. V gene TRBV6-6 combines with J gene TRBJ1-1; a possible D gene is TRBD1 (5 bases). The CDR3 has 15 residues. The germline CDR1 and CDR2 sequences are MNHNY and SVGAGI (reference sequence). V was pared by 7 bases and J by 4 bases, with 19 bases between.

The V and J genes are TRBV12-3 or TRBV12-4 and TRBJ1-1, with a tentative D call TRBD1 (5 bases). V was cut by 0 bases and J by 7 bases, with 18 bases left in between. This CDR3 has 16 residues. Here the CDR3 reads CASSLAGTIVRDEAFF. The CDR3 coding sequence is TGTGCCAGCAGTTTAGCCGGGACCATCGTTCGTGATGAAGCTTTCTTT.

The sample holds many counts of this clonotype. The chain recombines TRBV20-1 with TRBJ2-7; 8 nucleotides align to TRBD2. V lost 2 bases and J lost 0; bases outside the gene matches: 15. The CDR3 loop spans 18 amino acids. Germline CDR1 and CDR2: DFQATT and SNEGSKA (reference sequence). The CDR3 loop is CSARRPRGGAGDSYEQYF. As DNA, the CDR3 is TGCAGTGCTAGAAGGCCCCGGGGGGGAGCGGGGGACTCCTACGAGCAGTACTTC.

This clonotype occurred a few times. A much larger clone is a single base away; this may be a read error. This rearrangement joins TRBV20-1 to TRBJ1-2; 10 bases map to TRBD1. CDR1 and CDR2 from the germline V gene are DFQATT and SNEGSKA (reference sequence). V trimming: 8 bases; J trimming: 4 bases; junction bases outside the gene matches: 13. This CDR3 comprises 15 residues. In DNA form, the CDR3 reads TGCAGTACAACTAGCCGGGACAGGGGCCTCTATGGCTACACCTTC. This codes for CSTTSRDRGLYGYTF.

This clonotype was counted between two and nine times. CDR3 residues: CASSSGTGGSSGELFF. The CDR3 region has the DNA TGCGCCAGCAGCTCCGGGACAGGAGGGTCAAGCGGGGAGCTGTTTTTT. The chain uses TRBV5-1 and TRBJ2-2; TRBD1 matches 8 bases. CDR3 length equals 16 residues. Trimming cost V 3 bases and J 7 bases; bases outside gene matches: 11. Looked up from germline, CDR1 is SGHRS and CDR2 is YFSETQ.

This clonotype was seen at least ten times. The gene calls are TRBV20-1 and TRBJ1-2; 10 bases map to TRBD1. CDR3 size: 15 residues. Germline V gene data show CDR1 as DFQATT and CDR2 as SNEGSKA (reference sequence). V lost 5 bases, J lost 8 bases, and 14 bases stayed unmatched. The CDR3 DNA is TGCAGTGCTCCTTGGATCGGGGGACAGGGGAACGGCTACACCTTC. Protein: CSAPWIGGQGNGYTF.

This clonotype was seen a handful of times. The chain has TRBV10-3 and TRBJ1-1; no clear D. The length of the CDR3 is 14 residues. The germline CDR1 and CDR2 sequences are ENHRY and SYGVKD. Between the trimmed V and J ends, which lost 4 bases and 4 bases, there was a span of 13 bases. CDR3 sequence (DNA): TGTGCCATCAGTGTGGGCAGTGTTGGCACTGAAGCTTTCTTT. Its protein product is CAISVGSVGTEAFF.

The CDR3 sequence: CASSPWDRVEDTQYF. The CDR3 DNA reads as TGTGCCAGTAGTCCTTGGGACAGGGTTGAAGATACGCAGTATTTT. This chain links TRBV19 with TRBJ2-3; the match to TRBD1 covers 9 bases. Germline V lookup: CDR1 LNHDA, CDR2 SQIVND (reference sequence). This CDR3 contains 15 residues. With V trimmed by 5 bases and J by 5 bases, 8 bases remained unmatched.

This clonotype has at least ten counts. V gene TRBV20-1 combines with J gene TRBJ2-3, with TRBD2 as a possible D gene (7 bases). CDR3 size: 14 residues. CDR1 is DFQATT, CDR2 SNEGSKA, per germline (reference sequence). The V gene lost 1 base and the J gene lost 2 bases, with 10 bases spanning the gap. The CDR3 DNA sequence: TGCAGTGCTAGAGCGGGGGGCAACACAGATACGCAGTATTTT. Its protein product is CSARAGGNTDTQYF.

The chain links TRBV3-1 to TRBJ1-6; D might be TRBD1 (6 bases). Trimming removed 3 bases at V and 8 bases at J, with 14 bases between. From germline, CDR1 is LGHDT and CDR2 YNNKEL (reference sequence). The CDR3 has 15 residues. Here the CDR3 DNA reads TGTGCCAGCAGCCACTCGGACAGCTCCCATTCACCCCTCCACTTT. Translating gives CASSHSDSSHSPLHF.

This clonotype was observed a handful of times. This may come from a read error, since a much larger clone is one base off. The rearrangement joins TRBV12-3 or TRBV12-4 to TRBJ2-1; possibly TRBD1 or TRBD2 for D (5 bases each). The J call may be incorrect, as the DNA end agrees better with TRBJ2-7. The CDR3 is 16 amino acids. DNA for the CDR3: TGTGCCAGCAGTTTGGGGGACCCCGCCTCCTACAATGAGCAGTACTTC. It translates to CASSLGDPASYNEQYF.

Ten or more counts support this clonotype. The V call is TRBV7-2, the J call TRBJ2-7, with D uncertain. This CDR3 is 16 amino acids long. The V gene lost 0 bases and the J gene lost 4 bases, with 16 bases spanning the gap. The germline gives CDR1 SGHTA, CDR2 FQGNSA. The CDR3 here is CASSLAPLPSAYEQYF. The CDR3 DNA is TGTGCCAGCAGCTTAGCGCCCCTCCCCTCTGCTTACGAGCAGTACTTC.

The rearrangement uses TRBV5-1 and TRBJ1-2; D not certain. Deletions cut 0 bases from V and 4 bases from J, with 7 bases between. The CDR3 covers 13 residues. CDR1 is SGHRS and CDR2 is YFSETQ in the germline V gene. The CDR3 DNA reads as TGCGCCAGCAGCTTGGACTACTCCTATGGCTACACCTTC. The encoded protein is CASSLDYSYGYTF.

Concerning this clonotype: A much larger clone differs by one base, so this may be a read error. The rearrangement links TRBV7-6 to TRBJ2-5; D is possibly TRBD1 or TRBD2 (5 bases each). The CDR3 is 15 amino acids. The germline V gene has CDR1 SGHVS and CDR2 FNYEAQ. The V end lost 4 bases, the J end lost 11 bases, and 23 bases lay between the germline ends. CDR3 amino acids: CASSSRDGKFVEQYF. The CDR3 DNA reads as TGTGCCAGCAGCTCCCGGGACGGGAAGTTTGTGGAGCAGTACTTC.

With regard to this clonotype: A much bigger clone sits one base away, suggesting this may be a read error. The rearrangement links TRBV20-1 to TRBJ1-2; tentative D call: TRBD1 (5 bases). V lost 7 bases and J 7 bases, leaving 16 bases between the germline ends. The CDR3 runs to 12 residues. Germline CDR1 is DFQATT and CDR2 is SNEGSKA (reference sequence). The CDR3 nucleotides read TGCAGTGTGCACGGACAACGGTTTGGCTACACCTTC. Its protein is CSVHGQRFGYTF.

This clonotype has only a few counts. A much larger clone is a single base away; this may be a read error. V usage is TRBV7-9 and J usage is TRBJ2-1; 10 bases line up with TRBD1. Germline trimming cut 5 bases from V and 2 bases from J; bases unmatched to any gene: 3. The CDR3 extends over 15 amino acids. Germline V gene lookup returns CDR1 SEHNR and CDR2 FQNEAQ (reference sequence). CDR3 amino acids: CASSAGTGAYNEQFF. The CDR3 DNA sequence: TGTGCCAGCAGCGCAGGGACAGGGGCCTACAATGAGCAGTTCTTC.

In this sample, this clonotype turned up many times. This CDR3 is CASSLAATGTSSYEQYF. The CDR3 DNA reads as TGTGCCAGCAGCTTAGCTGCGACAGGGACCAGCTCCTACGAGCAGTACTTC. This sequence joins TRBV7-2 and TRBJ2-7; the match to TRBD1 covers 7 bases. Trimming cost V 0 bases and J 0 bases; bases outside gene matches: 8. CDR1 SGHTA and CDR2 FQGNSA come from the germline V gene. This CDR3 has 17 residues.

This clonotype was seen at least ten times. The rearrangement uses TRBV20-1 and TRBJ2-5; D assignment may be TRBD1 or TRBD2 (5 bases each). Trimming cost V 3 bases and J 1 base, with 12 bases left between them. The CDR3 totals 14 residues. Germline CDR1 reads DFQATT; CDR2 reads SNEGSKA (reference sequence). DNA of the CDR3: TGCAGTGCTAGTGAGGGGACCACCCAAGAGACCCAGTACTTC. Protein sequence: CSASEGTTQETQYF.

The chain carries TRBV20-1 and TRBJ1-1, with a weak D call TRBD1 (5 bases). This CDR3 has 12 residues. CDR1 DFQATT and CDR2 SNEGSKA come from the germline V gene (reference sequence). Trimming left V 5 bases short and J 5 bases short, with 12 bases between. The CDR3 is CSADRGFTEAFF. In nucleotides, the CDR3 is TGCAGTGCTGATAGGGGCTTTACTGAAGCTTTCTTT.

J is TRBJ2-2 and V is TRBV7-9; a weak D match, TRBD2 (7 bases). The V gene's germline CDR1 is SEHNR and CDR2 FQNEAQ (reference sequence). This CDR3 contains 16 residues. The V gene lost 5 bases and the J gene lost 4 bases, with 17 bases spanning the gap. The CDR3 nucleotides are TGTGCCAGCAGCCCCGAGGGGGGGCGCGTCACCGGGGAGCTGTTTTTT. It translates to CASSPEGGRVTGELFF.

This clonotype appeared many times. This chain uses TRBV7-2 with TRBJ1-2; no firm D call. Germline values: CDR1 SGHTA, CDR2 FQGNSA. Trimming left V 7 bases short and J 2 bases short, with 14 bases between. The CDR3 is 14 residues long. CDR3 amino acids: CASTLKGGNYGYTF. The CDR3 coding sequence is TGTGCCAGCACCCTTAAGGGCGGGAACTATGGCTACACCTTC.

There are many counts of this clonotype. The chain recombines TRBV12-3 or TRBV12-4 with TRBJ1-2, with TRBD1 identical over 9 bases. The junction had 4 bases not matched to a gene; V was cut back by 3 bases and J by 2 bases. This CDR3 comprises 15 residues. The CDR3 DNA sequence: TGTGCCAGCAGTTTCGGACAGGGGTTAAACTATGGCTACACCTTC. This encodes CASSFGQGLNYGYTF.

Ten or more counts support this clonotype. This chain links TRBV24-1 with TRBJ2-1; a possible D gene is TRBD2 (6 bases). Germline-derived CDR1 and CDR2 are KGHDR and SFDVKD. The CDR3 has 14 amino acids. V was clipped by 6 bases and J by 0 bases, with 8 bases between them. In DNA, the CDR3 is TGTGCCACCAGTCACGGGAGCTCCTACAATGAGCAGTTCTTC. Translated, it gives CATSHGSSYNEQFF.

In its sample, this clonotype was seen many times. V and J are TRBV9 and TRBJ2-1, with TRBD2 matching 9 bases. The CDR3 spans 16 residues. V shed 7 bases, J shed 7 bases, and the junction held 15 bases outside the gene matches. Germline V lookup: CDR1 SGDLS, CDR2 YYNGEE. For the CDR3, the DNA is TGTGCCAGCGCCACCTGGGGCGGGGGGGCCCAGAATGAGCAGTTCTTC. Translating gives CASATWGGGAQNEQFF.